The clone carrying this T cell receptor beta chain was counted once. CDR1 and CDR2 (germline): SGHTA, FQGNSA. V lost 4 bases to trimming and J lost 0 bases, with 16 bases between them. The CDR3 has 17 amino acids. The data belong to a study of blood T cell repertoires in COVID-19. Profiling relied on immunoSEQ multiplex PCR, and the TCRdb table lists in-frame clones only, not all of them. The sample has about 94,000 clones; roughly 84% are singletons. The sequenced material came from peripheral blood. The source is a woman aged 80 or older with acute or convalescent COVID-19. V usage is TRBV7-2 and J usage is TRBJ2-1, with a possible D match to TRBD1 (5 bases). CDR3 amino acids: CASSWGRGSSSYNEQFF. In DNA, the CDR3 is TGTGCCAGCAGCTGGGGTAGGGGTTCGAGCTCCTACAATGAGCAGTTCTTC.